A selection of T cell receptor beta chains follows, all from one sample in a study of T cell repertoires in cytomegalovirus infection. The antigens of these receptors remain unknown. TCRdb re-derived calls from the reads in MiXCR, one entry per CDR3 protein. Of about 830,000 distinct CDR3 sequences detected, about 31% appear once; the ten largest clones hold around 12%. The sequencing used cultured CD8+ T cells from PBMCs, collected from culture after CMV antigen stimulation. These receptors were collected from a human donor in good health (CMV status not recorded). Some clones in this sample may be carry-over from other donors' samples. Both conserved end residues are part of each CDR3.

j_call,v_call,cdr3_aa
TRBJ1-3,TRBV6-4,CASSDDGLYRGLGNTIYF
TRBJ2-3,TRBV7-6,CASSTDPPGLPRTDTQYF
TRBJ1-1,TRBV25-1,CASSERTGRNTEAFF
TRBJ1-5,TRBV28,CASNPAGFNQPQHF
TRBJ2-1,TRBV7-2,CASRPGIAGGFYNEQFF
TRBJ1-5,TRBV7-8,CASSLGQSYSNQPQHF
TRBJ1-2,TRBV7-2,CATEWAYGYTF
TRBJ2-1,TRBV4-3,CASSQDTNKGQGGDNEQFF
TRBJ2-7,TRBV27,CASASGGLFYEQYF
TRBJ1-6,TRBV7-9,CASSKQGWDSPLHF
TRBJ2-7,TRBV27,CASSTGGGYEQYF
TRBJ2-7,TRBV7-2,CATSGGQTYEQYF
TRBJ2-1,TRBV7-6,CASSLETSGGNNEQFF
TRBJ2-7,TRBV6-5,CASSYSDGSYEQYF
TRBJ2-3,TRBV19,CASSMDGNRATTDTQYF
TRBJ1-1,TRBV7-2,CASTRRRQRNTEAFF
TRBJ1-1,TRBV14,CASSQVRATEAFF
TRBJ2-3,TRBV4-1,CASSPSRQVYDTQYF
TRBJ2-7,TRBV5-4,CASSLATGPNYEQYF
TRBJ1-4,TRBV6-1,CASSEGKSWTGVEKLFF
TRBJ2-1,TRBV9,CASSAYSGGASYNEQFF
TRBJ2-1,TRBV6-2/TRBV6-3,CASEYGGLAYNEQFF
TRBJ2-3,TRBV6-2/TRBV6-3,CASSYSPGTRVPDTQYF
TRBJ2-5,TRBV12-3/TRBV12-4,CASSLLAYETQYF
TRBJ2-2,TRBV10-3,CAISLAVGSAGELFF
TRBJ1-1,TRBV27,CASSSSPGQAGTEAFF
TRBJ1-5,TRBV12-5,CASGDPPSQSQHF
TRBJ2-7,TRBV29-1,CSVPKGQGENYEQYF
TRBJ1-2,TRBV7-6,CASSLSPGDRTGYTF
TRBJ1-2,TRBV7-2,CASSLQIYYGYTF
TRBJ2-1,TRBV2,CASSEGRLGFGEQFF
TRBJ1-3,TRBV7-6,CVTQGNSGNTIYF
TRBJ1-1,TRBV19,CASSMAALMNTEAFF
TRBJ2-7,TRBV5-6,CASSSPPGPDVKYEQYF
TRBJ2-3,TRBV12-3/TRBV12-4,CASRTGTSGTDTQYF
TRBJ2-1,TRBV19,CASSIAVESHNEQFF
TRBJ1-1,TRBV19,CASRSRRGTTNTEAFF
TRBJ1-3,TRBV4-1,CASSPELSSGNTIYF
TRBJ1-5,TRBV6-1,CASSQWTGPNQPQHF
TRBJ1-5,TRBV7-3,CASSLSVPGQGLQAGFQPQHF
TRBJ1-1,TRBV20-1,CSARGTTNTEAFF
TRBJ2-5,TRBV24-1,CATSTRTGDETQYF
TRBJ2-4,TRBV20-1,CSARVKFGENIQYF
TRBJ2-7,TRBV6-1,CASSPPPGTDSYEQYF
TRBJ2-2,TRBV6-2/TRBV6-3,CASTGLAGTGELFF
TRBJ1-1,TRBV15,CATSRDRLLRNTEAFF